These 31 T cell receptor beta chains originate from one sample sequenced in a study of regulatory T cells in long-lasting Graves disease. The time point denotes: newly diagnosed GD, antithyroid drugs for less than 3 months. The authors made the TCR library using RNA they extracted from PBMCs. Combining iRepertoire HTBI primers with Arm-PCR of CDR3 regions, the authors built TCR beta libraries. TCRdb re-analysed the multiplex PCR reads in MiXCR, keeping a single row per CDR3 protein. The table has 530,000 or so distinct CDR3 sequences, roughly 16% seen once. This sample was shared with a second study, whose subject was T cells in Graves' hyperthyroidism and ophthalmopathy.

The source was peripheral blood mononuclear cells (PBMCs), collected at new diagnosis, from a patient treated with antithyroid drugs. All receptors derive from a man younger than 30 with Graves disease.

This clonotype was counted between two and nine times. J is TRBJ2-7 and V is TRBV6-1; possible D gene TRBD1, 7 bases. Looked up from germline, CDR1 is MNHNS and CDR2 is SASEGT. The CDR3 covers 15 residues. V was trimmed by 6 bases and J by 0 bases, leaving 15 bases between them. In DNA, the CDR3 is TGTGCCAGCAGGGCGGGACAGAGCCTCTCCTACGAGCAGTACTTC. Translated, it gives CASRAGQSLSYEQYF.

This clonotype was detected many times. The CDR3 reads CASSLATGEQFF. The CDR3 nucleotides read TGTGCCAGCAGCTTAGCAACAGGGGAGCAGTTCTTC. The chain uses TRBV11-2 and TRBJ2-1; the D gene is possibly TRBD1 (6 bases). V lost 1 base and J 10 bases, leaving 8 bases between the germline ends. The CDR3 has 12 residues. Per germline, CDR1 SGHAT and CDR2 FQNNGV.

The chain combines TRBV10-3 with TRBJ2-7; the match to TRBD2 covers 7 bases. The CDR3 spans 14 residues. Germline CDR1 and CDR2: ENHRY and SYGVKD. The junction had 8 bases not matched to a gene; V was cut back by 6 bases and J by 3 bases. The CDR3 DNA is TGTGCCATCAGCCCAGCGGGAATACTCTACGAGCAGTACTTC. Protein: CAISPAGILYEQYF.

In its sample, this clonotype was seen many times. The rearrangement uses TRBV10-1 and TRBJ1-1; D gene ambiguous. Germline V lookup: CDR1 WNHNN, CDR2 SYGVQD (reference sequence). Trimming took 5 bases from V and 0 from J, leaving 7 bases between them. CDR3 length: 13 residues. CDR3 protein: CASSTDLNTEAFF. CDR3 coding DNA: TGCGCCAGCAGTACCGACCTGAACACTGAAGCTTTCTTT.

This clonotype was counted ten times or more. This CDR3 reads CASSPLEEAGATDTQYF. The CDR3, as DNA: TGTGCCAGCAGTCCCCTAGAAGAAGCGGGAGCTACAGATACGCAGTATTTT. The chain employs TRBV27 and TRBJ2-3; 8 positions agree with TRBD2. V lost 5 bases and J lost 3; bases outside the gene matches: 13. The CDR3 spans 17 residues. The germline V gene has CDR1 MNHEY and CDR2 SMNVEV (reference sequence).

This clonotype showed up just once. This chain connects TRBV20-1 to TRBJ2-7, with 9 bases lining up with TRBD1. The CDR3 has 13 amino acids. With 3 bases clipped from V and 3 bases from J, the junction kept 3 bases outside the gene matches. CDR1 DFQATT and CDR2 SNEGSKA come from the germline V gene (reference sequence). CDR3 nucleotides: TGCAGTGCTAGTGCGGGACAGGGCTACGAGCAGTACTTC. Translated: CSASAGQGYEQYF.

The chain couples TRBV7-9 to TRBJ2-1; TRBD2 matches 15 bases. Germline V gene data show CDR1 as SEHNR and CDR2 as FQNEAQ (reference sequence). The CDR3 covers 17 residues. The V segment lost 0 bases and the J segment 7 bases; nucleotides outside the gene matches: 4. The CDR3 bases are TGTGCCAGCAGCTTAGCTGGACTAGCGGGAGGGAGGAATGAGCAGTTCTTC. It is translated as CASSLAGLAGGRNEQFF.

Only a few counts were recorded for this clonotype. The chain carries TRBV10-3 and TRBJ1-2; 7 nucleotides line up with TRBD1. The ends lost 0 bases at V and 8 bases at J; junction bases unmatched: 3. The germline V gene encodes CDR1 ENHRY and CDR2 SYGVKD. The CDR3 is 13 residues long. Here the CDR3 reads CAISESTGTGYTF. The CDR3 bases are TGTGCCATCAGTGAGTCGACAGGGACCGGCTACACCTTC.

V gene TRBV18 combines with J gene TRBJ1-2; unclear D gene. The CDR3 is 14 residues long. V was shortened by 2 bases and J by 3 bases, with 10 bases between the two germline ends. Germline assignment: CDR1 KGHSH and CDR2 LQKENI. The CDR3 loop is CASSPSPLDYGYTF. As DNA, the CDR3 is TGTGCCAGCTCACCATCCCCATTAGACTATGGCTACACCTTC.

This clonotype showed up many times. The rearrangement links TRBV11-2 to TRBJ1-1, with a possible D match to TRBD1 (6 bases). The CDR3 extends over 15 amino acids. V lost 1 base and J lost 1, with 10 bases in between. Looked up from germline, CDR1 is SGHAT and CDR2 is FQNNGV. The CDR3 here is CASSLVGQKNTEAFF. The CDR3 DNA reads TGTGCCAGCAGCTTAGTAGGACAGAAGAACACTGAAGCTTTCTTT.

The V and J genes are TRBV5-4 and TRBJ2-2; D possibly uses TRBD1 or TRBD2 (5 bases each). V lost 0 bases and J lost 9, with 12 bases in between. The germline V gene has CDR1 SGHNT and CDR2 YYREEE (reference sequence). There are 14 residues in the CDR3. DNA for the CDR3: TGTGCCAGCAGCTTGGCGGGGACGACCCGGGAGCTGTTTTTT. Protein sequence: CASSLAGTTRELFF.

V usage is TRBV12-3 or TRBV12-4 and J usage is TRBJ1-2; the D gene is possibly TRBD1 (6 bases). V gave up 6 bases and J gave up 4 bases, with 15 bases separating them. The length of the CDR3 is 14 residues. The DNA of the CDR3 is TGTGCCAGCAGCCAAAGGGGGGGCTTCTATGGCTACACCTTC. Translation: CASSQRGGFYGYTF.

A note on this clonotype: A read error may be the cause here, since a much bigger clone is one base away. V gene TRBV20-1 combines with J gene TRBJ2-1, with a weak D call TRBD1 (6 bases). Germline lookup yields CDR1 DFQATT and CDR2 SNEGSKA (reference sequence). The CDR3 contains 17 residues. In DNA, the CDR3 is TGCAGTGCTGGAGAGGGGGACGGAAGAAGCTCCTACAATGAGCAGTTCTTC. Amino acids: CSAGEGDGRSSYNEQFF.

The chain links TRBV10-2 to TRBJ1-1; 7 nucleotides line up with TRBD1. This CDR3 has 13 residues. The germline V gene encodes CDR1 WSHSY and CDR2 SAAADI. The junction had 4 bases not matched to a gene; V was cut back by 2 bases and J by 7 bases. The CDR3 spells CASSEIQGIEAFF. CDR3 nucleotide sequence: TGCGCCAGCAGTGAGATACAGGGGATTGAAGCTTTCTTT.

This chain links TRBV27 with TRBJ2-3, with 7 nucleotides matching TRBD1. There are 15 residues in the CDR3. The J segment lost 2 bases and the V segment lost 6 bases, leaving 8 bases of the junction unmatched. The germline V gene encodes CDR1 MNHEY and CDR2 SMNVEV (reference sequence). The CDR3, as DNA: TGTGCCAGCAGCCAGGGGACAGAATTCACAGATACGCAGTATTTT. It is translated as CASSQGTEFTDTQYF.

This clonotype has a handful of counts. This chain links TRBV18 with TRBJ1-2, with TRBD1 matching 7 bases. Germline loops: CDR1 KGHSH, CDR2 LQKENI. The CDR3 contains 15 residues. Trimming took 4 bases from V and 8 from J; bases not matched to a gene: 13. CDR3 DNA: TGTGCCAGCTCACTTTCGACAGGGCGACGTGAGGGCTACACCTTC. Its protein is CASSLSTGRREGYTF.

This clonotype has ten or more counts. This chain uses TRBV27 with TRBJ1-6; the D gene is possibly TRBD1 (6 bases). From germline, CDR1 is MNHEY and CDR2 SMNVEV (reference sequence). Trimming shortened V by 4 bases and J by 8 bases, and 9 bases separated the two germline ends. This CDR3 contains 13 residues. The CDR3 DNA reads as TGTGCCAGCAGTTACAGGGATGATTCACCCCTCCACTTT. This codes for CASSYRDDSPLHF.

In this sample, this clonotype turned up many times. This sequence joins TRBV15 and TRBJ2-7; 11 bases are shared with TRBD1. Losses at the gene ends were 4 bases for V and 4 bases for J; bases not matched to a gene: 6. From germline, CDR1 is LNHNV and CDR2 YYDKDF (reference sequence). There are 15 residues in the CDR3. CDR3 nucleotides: TGTGCCACCAGCAACCGGGGACAGGGGGTTTACGAGCAGTACTTC. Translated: CATSNRGQGVYEQYF. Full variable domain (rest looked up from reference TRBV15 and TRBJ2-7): DAMVIQNPRYQVTQFGKPVTLSCSQTLNHNVMYWYQQKSSQAPKLLFHYYDKDFNNEADTPDNFQSRRPNTSFCFLDIRSPGLGDTAMYLCATSNRGQGVYEQYFGPGTRLTVT.

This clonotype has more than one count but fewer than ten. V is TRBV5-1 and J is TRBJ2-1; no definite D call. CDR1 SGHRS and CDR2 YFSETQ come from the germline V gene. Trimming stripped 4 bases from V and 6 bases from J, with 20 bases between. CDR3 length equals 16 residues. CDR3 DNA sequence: TGCGCCAGCAGCCCCCTCGGCCTCTCGGGCGGCAATGAGCAGTTCTTC. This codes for CASSPLGLSGGNEQFF. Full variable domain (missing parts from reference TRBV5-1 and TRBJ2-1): KAGVTQTPRYLIKTRGQQVTLSCSPISGHRSVSWYQQTPGQGLQFLFEYFSETQRNKGNFPGRFSGRQFSNSRSEMNVSTLELGDSALYLCASSPLGLSGGNEQFFGPGTRLTVL.

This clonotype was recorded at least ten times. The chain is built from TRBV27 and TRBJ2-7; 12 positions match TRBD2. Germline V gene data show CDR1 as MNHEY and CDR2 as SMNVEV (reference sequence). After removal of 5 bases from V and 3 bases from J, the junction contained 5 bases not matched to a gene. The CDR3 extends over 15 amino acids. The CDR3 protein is CASSQLAGGNYEQYF. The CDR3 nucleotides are TGTGCCAGCAGTCAACTAGCGGGAGGAAACTACGAGCAGTACTTC.

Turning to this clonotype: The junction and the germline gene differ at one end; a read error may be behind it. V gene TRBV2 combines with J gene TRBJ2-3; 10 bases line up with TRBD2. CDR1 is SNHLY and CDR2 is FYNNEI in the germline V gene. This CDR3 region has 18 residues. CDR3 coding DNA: TGTACCAGCAGTGCAACAGGGCCGCTAGCGGGAGTAACAGATACGCAGTATTTT. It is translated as CTSSATGPLAGVTDTQYF.

CDR3 bases: TGTGCCAGCAGCTCTACACCGGGACAGGGTTCCTATGGCTACACCTTC. This sequence encodes CASSSTPGQGSYGYTF. J is TRBJ1-2 and V is TRBV5-5, with 9 nucleotides matching TRBD1. The CDR3 runs to 16 residues. Trimming took 3 bases from V and 4 from J; bases not matched to a gene: 10. Germline CDR1 and CDR2: SGHKS and YYEKEE (reference sequence).

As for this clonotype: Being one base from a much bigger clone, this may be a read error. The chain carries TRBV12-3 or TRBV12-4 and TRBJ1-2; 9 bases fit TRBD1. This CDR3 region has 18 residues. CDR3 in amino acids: CAGSSTGTGILGDYGYTF. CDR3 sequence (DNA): TGTGCCGGCAGTTCAACCGGGACAGGGATCCTGGGGGACTATGGCTACACCTTC.

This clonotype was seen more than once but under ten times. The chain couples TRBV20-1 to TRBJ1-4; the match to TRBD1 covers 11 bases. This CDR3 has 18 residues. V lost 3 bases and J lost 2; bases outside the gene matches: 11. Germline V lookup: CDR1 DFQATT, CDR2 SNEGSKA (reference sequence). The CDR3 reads CSASNTDRGRGTNEKLFF. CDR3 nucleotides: TGCAGTGCTAGTAACACGGACAGGGGGCGCGGGACTAATGAAAAACTGTTTTTT.

Here the CDR3 DNA reads TGTGCCAGTAGCACTGTTGTGGCCGAAGCTTTCTTT. It yields the protein CASSTVVAEAFF. The chain uses TRBV19 and TRBJ1-1; D ambiguous. Between the trimmed V and J ends, which lost 6 bases and 8 bases, there was a span of 13 bases. Germline V lookup: CDR1 LNHDA, CDR2 SQIVND (reference sequence). The CDR3 sequence is 12 residues long.

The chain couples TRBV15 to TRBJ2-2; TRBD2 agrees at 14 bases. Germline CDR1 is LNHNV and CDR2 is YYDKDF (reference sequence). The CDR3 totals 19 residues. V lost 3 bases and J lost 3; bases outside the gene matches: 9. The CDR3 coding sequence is TGTGCCACCAGCAGCCTAGACGGACTAGCGGGAGGAGACACCGGGGAGCTGTTTTTT. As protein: CATSSLDGLAGGDTGELFF.

The CDR3, as DNA: TGTGCCAGCAGCCCTACCTTGGCTGGAAACACCATATATTTT. The encoded protein is CASSPTLAGNTIYF. The chain links TRBV7-9 to TRBJ1-3, with D hard to call. The CDR3 covers 14 residues. Germline-derived CDR1 and CDR2 are SEHNR and FQNEAQ (reference sequence). The V end was cut by 5 bases, the J end by 2 bases, with 10 bases between.

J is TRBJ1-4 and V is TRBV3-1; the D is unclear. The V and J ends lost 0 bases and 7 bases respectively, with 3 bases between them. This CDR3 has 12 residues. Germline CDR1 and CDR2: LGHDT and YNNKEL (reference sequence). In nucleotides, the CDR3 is TGTGCCAGCAGCCAAGAGGGTGAAAAACTGTTTTTT. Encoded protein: CASSQEGEKLFF.

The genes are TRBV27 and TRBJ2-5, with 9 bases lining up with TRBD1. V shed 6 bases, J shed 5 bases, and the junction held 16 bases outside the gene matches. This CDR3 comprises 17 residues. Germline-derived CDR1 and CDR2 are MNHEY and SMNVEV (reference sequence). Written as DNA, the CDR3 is TGTGCCAGCAGCTATAAGGGACCGGGACAGGGTTTGGAGACCCAGTACTTC. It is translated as CASSYKGPGQGLETQYF.

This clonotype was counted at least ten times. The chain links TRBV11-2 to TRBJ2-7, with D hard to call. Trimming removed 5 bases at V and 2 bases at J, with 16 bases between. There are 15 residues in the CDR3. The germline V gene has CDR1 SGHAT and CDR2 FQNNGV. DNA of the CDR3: TGTGCCAGCAGCCTTGAGTCCCCCTTCACCTACGAGCAGTACTTC. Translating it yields CASSLESPFTYEQYF.

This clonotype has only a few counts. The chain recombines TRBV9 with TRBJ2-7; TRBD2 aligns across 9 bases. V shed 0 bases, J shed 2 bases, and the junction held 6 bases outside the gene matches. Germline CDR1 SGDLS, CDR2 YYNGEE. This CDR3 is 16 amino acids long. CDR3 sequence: CASSVGLAGDPYEQYF. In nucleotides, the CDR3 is TGTGCCAGCAGCGTAGGATTAGCGGGAGATCCCTACGAGCAGTACTTC.